One and the same sample provided the 2 T cell receptor beta chains below, sequenced in a study of monozygotic twins with inflammatory bowel disease. TCRdb reworked the 5' RACE reads into one entry per CDR3 protein, no DNA. Its listing shows about 200,000 distinct CDR3 sequences. What was sequenced was blood. These receptors all come from a human donor with ulcerative colitis or Crohn's disease, or a healthy co-twin of an affected twin (not recorded which).

The rearrangement links TRBV2 to TRBJ2-2; TCRdb designates TRBD1, a call that cannot be tested without DNA. This CDR3 contains 17 residues. Germline V gene data show CDR1 as SNHLY and CDR2 as FYNNEI. The CDR3 is CATMGGRRQKHTGELFF.

This sequence joins TRBV6-1 and TRBJ1-3. Germline V gene data show CDR1 as MNHNS and CDR2 as SASEGT. The CDR3 covers 15 residues. The chain's CDR3 is CASSARDLSGNTIYF.